This TCR beta chain was documented in a study of blood T cells in healthy people across ages (dated by TCRdb to between 2015 and 2017). Regarding the research as a whole: In model experiments, roughly one uniquely barcoded TCR beta cDNA molecule per two T cells was captured by template switching. To track age-related changes in TCR beta repertoire diversity, the study relied on deep sequencing normalized with unique cDNA molecular identifiers. Four age groups were formed from the donors: young (average approximately 16 years), middle-aged (less than 40), aged (62) and long-lived (around 80). To avoid experimental bias, donors of different ages were randomly spread across the sequencing lanes. Two additional independent replicas of 1 million unique cDNA reads from the same blood draw were analyzed for two donors (one aged 18 to 30 and one aged 80 or older). The paper as a whole reports these results and caveats: The long-lived group showed more naive CD4+ T cells, fewer expanded clones and increased TCR diversity than the aged group, suggesting age selection. Total diversity estimates from one million sequenced T cells were considered lower bounds and underestimates. Because the CMV infection status of the donors was unknown, age-related changes in expanded clonotypes may potentially have been confounded. As age increased, observed TCR beta diversity per million T cells dropped in a roughly linear way, and a significant reduction was already evident by age around 41. The percentage of naive T cells measured by flow cytometry correlated strongly with observed TCR beta diversity. Conclusive comparison of naive and antigen-experienced compartments was prevented by the profiling of bulk unsorted PBMCs.

The CDR3 covers 14 residues, taking in both the cysteine and the phenylalanine. Only the CDR3 portion is preserved as DNA: 42 bases, with reading frame beginning at the first base. The germline V gene (reference sequence) specifies MNHEY as CDR1 and SMNVEV as CDR2. V loses 4 bases, J loses 2 bases, and the germline ends lie 10 bases apart. The method behind the library was 5' RACE. Sequenced on an Illumina HiSeq 2500. A second PCR of about 6 to 11 cycles was performed with a sample-barcoded 5' primer and a J-beta primer mix. A template-switch 5' adaptor carrying 12 random nucleotides introduced a unique molecular identifier onto each TCR beta cDNA molecule. At least 2.5 million CDR3-containing paired-end reads were obtained from each sample. First-strand cDNA was synthesized from all RNA with the Mint cDNA synthesis kit, primed by a TRBC-specific oligonucleotide. All cDNA was treated with uracil-DNA glycosylase and then went through a first 18-cycle PCR with the universal primers M1SS and BC2_uni_R. Processing in the source paper ran as follows. For normalization, 1 million high-quality reads, each with a distinct molecular identifier, were randomly selected from each sample. Instead of being binned into consensus sequences, reads with shared molecular identifiers were discarded. CDR3 identification, clonotype clustering and error correction used MiTCR with a Q25 quality threshold and the strictest error-elimination algorithm. A nonparametric unseen species model with Euler transformation was used to estimate lower-bound total TCR beta diversity. Using fastp at Q25 and MiXCR, TCRdb reprocessed the public reads and kept productive beta chains. Records with the same CDR3 protein are collapsed into one entry carrying the most frequent genes and DNA. In this record, the V and J calls reflect TCRdb's handling and not the investigators' own analysis. A total of about 1.1 million distinct CDR3 sequences appear in this sample, 30% to 40% of them only once. Around 13% of the sample rests with the top ten.

The donors were around 39 Caucasian individuals from Russia, aged roughly 6 to 100 years, who were systemically healthy. Each donor gave 8.5 to 10 milliliters of peripheral blood, collected into EDTA-treated Vacutainer tubes. PBMCs were isolated by Ficoll-Paque density-gradient centrifugation, with at least 7 million obtained per sample. Total RNA, at least 6 micrograms per sample, was extracted from PBMCs with Trizol reagent. The percentages of naive CD45RAhigh/CD27high T cells were determined by flow cytometry on a PBMC aliquot from every donor. This clonotype has more than one count but fewer than ten. The specificity of this receptor is unknown. Base qualities are not recorded, but no much larger clone differs from it by a single base.

The rearrangement combines TRBV27 with TRBJ2-3; the D gene is perhaps TRBD1 or TRBD2, each of them matching over 5 bases. The clonotype originates from a man between 18 and 29 years old in good health. The sample comprised blood. The CDR3 corresponds to CASSWGPHTDTQYF. The DNA sequence is as follows: TGTGCCAGCAGTTGGGGACCACACACAGATACGCAGTATTTT.